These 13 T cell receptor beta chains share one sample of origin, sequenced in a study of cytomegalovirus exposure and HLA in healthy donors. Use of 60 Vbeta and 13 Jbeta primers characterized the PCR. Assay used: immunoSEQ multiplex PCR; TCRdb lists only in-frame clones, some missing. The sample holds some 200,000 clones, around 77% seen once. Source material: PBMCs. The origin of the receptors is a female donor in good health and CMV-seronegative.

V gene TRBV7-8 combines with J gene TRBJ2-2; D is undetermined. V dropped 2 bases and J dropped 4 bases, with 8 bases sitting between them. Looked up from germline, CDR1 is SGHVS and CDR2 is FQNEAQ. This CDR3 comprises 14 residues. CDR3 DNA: TGTGCCAGCAGCTTACTACGCCTCACCGGGGAGCTGTTTTTT. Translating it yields CASSLLRLTGELFF.

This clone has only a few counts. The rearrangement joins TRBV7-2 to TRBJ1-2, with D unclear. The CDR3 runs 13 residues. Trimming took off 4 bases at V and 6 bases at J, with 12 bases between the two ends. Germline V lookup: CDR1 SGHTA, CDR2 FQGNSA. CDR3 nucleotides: TGTGCCAGCAGCTCCGAGACGGGGAATGGCTACACCTTC. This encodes CASSSETGNGYTF.

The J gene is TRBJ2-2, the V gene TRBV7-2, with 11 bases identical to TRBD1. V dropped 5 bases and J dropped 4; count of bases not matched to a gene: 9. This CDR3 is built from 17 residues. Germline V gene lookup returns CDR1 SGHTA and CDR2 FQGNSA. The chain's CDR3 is CASSRRGTGGGTGELFF. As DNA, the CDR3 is TGTGCCAGCAGCCGTAGGGGGACAGGGGGAGGCACCGGGGAGCTGTTTTTT.

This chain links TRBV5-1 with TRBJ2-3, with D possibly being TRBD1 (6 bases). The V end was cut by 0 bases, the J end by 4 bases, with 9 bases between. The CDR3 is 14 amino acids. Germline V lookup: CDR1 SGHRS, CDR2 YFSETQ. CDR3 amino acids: CASSLARGPDTQYF. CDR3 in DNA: TGCGCCAGCAGCTTGGCCAGGGGTCCAGATACGCAGTATTTT.

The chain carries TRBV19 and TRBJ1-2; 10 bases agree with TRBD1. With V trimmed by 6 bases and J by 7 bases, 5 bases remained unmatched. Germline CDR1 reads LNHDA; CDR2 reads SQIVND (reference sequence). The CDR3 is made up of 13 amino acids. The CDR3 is CASRTGGTSGYTF. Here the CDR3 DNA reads TGTGCCAGTAGGACAGGGGGCACGAGTGGCTACACCTTC.

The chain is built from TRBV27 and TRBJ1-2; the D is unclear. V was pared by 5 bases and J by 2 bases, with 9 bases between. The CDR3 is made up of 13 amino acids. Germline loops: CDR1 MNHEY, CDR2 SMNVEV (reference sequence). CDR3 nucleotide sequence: TGTGCCAGCAGTCCGACAACCAACTATGGCTACACCTTC. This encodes CASSPTTNYGYTF.

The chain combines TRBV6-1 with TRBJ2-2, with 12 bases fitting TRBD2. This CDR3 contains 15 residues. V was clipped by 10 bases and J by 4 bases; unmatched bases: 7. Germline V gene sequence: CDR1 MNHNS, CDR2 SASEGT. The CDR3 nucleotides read TGTGCCACCTCTCGGACTAGCGGGACCACCGGGGAGCTGTTTTTT. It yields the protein CATSRTSGTTGELFF.

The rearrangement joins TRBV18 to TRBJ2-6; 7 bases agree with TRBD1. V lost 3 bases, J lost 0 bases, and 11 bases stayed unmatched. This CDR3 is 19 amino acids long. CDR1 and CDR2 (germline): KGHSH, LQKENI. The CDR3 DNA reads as TGTGCCAGCTCACCGAGCCCGGGACAGACAAACTCTGGGGCCAACGTCCTGACTTTC. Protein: CASSPSPGQTNSGANVLTF.

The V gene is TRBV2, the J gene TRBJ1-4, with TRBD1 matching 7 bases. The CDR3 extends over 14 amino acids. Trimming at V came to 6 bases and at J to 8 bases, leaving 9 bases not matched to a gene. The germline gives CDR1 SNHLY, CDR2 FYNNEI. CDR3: CASSETGRGEKLFF. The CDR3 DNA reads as TGTGCCAGCAGCGAGACAGGGAGAGGCGAAAAACTGTTTTTT.

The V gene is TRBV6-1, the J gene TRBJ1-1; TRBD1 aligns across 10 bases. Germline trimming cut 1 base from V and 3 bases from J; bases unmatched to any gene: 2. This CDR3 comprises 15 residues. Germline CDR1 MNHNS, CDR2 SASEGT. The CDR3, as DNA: TGTGCCAGCAGTGAAGTGACAGGGGGCTACACTGAAGCTTTCTTT. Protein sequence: CASSEVTGGYTEAFF.

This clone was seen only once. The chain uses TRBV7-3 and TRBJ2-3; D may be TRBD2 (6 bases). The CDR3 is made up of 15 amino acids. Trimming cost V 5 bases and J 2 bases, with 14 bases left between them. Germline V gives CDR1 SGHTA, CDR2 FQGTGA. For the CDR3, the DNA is TGTGCCAGCAGCCCCCGGTTAGCGGCCACAGATACGCAGTATTTT. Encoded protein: CASSPRLAATDTQYF.

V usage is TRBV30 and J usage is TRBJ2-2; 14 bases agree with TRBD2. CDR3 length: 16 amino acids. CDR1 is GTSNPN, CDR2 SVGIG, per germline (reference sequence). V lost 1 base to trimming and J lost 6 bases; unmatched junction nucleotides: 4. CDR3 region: CAWSGGLAGVSGELFF. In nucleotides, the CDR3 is TGTGCCTGGAGTGGGGGACTAGCGGGAGTCTCCGGGGAGCTGTTTTTT.

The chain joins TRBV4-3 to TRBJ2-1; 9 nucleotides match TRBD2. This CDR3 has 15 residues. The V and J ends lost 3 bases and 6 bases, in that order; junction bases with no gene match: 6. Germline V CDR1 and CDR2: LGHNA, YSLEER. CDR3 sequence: CASSHGAGGTNEQFF. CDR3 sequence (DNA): TGCGCCAGCAGCCATGGAGCGGGGGGCACCAATGAGCAGTTCTTC.